The 20 T cell receptor beta chains listed next were all sequenced from one sample in a study of blood T cell repertoires in COVID-19. The protocol was immunoSEQ multiplex PCR, while the TCRdb copy is restricted to in-frame clones and leaves out a portion. The top ten hold around 2.5% of the sample, which has more than 95,000 clones, under 80% seen once. The source material was peripheral blood. These receptors were obtained from a man aged 45 to 65 with acute or convalescent COVID-19.

CDR3 loop: CASSPRDRGLNSPLHF. The CDR3 DNA reads as TGTGCCAGCAGTCCCCGGGACAGGGGCCTTAATTCACCCCTCCACTTT. The genes are TRBV2 and TRBJ1-6; 10 nucleotides match TRBD1. CDR3 length: 16 residues. The germline V gene encodes CDR1 SNHLY and CDR2 FYNNEI. V was clipped by 5 bases and J by 6 bases; unmatched bases: 7.

There are a few counts of this clone. The gene calls are TRBV19 and TRBJ1-1; TRBD1 matches 8 bases. This CDR3 region has 17 residues. V gave up 4 bases and J gave up 0 bases; unmatched junction bases: 10. Germline V lookup: CDR1 LNHDA, CDR2 SQIVND (reference sequence). CDR3 DNA: TGTGCCAGTAGTAAGGACCCGGGGACAGGCCTGAACACTGAAGCTTTCTTT. Protein: CASSKDPGTGLNTEAFF. Using reference TRBV19 and TRBJ1-1 for the parts outside the CDR3, the full variable domain is DGGITQSPKYLFRKEGQNVTLSCEQNLNHDAMYWYRQDPGQGLRLIYYSQIVNDFQKGDIAEGYSVSREKKESFPLTVTSAQKNPTAFYLCASSKDPGTGLNTEAFFGQGTRLTVV.

The V call is TRBV5-4, the J call TRBJ2-1; 7 bases are shared with TRBD2. The length of the CDR3 is 16 residues. Germline V gene sequence: CDR1 SGHNT, CDR2 YYREEE (reference sequence). V lost 2 bases, J lost 7 bases, and 12 bases stayed unmatched. The CDR3 sequence: CASSFPFGGSQNEQFF. The CDR3 nucleotides are TGTGCCAGCAGCTTTCCCTTCGGCGGGAGTCAAAATGAGCAGTTCTTC.

The chain employs TRBV6-6 and TRBJ2-7, with 7 bases lining up with TRBD2. The CDR3 loop spans 13 amino acids. The J segment lost 3 bases and the V segment lost 4 bases, leaving 3 bases of the junction unmatched. From germline, CDR1 is MNHNY and CDR2 SVGAGI (reference sequence). In DNA form, the CDR3 reads TGTGCCAGCAGTTTTGCGGGAGTCTACGAGCAGTACTTC. It specifies CASSFAGVYEQYF.

This chain uses TRBV28 with TRBJ2-1, with a tentative D call TRBD2 (6 bases). Germline V gives CDR1 MDHEN, CDR2 SYDVKM. This CDR3 comprises 14 residues. Between the trimmed V and J ends, which lost 7 bases and 0 bases, there was a span of 10 bases. In DNA, the CDR3 is TGTGCCAGCATCGACGGGAGCTCCTACAATGAGCAGTTCTTC. Amino acids: CASIDGSSYNEQFF.

The CDR3 DNA sequence: TGCGCCAGCAGCCAGGATGACAGGGATGCGGAGCCCCTCCACTTT. This translates into CASSQDDRDAEPLHF. The chain recombines TRBV4-1 with TRBJ1-6, with 7 nucleotides matching TRBD1. This CDR3 region has 15 residues. V gave up 3 bases and J gave up 13 bases; unmatched junction bases: 12. Germline CDR1 is MGHRA and CDR2 is YSYEKL.

The chain carries TRBV5-1 and TRBJ2-5, with TRBD2 matching 7 bases. The V gene end was trimmed by 4 bases and the J gene end by 4 bases; junction bases not matched to a gene: 7. Germline V lookup: CDR1 SGHRS, CDR2 YFSETQ. CDR3 length: 14 residues. The CDR3 region has the DNA TGCGCCAGCAGCACGAGCGGGGTACGAGAGACCCAGTACTTC. Encoded protein: CASSTSGVRETQYF.

This chain links TRBV27 with TRBJ1-1; D gene unclear. The CDR3 length is 12 residues. V was clipped by 5 bases and J by 3 bases, with 7 bases between them. Germline V gene data show CDR1 as MNHEY and CDR2 as SMNVEV (reference sequence). CDR3 nucleotides: TGTGCCAGCAGTCCCCCCGACACTGAAGCTTTCTTT. Translated: CASSPPDTEAFF.

This clone was seen a handful of times. The CDR3 reads CASSLGPGVSPLHF. The CDR3 bases are TGTGCCAGCAGCTTAGGGCCAGGGGTTTCACCCCTCCACTTT. The rearrangement joins TRBV11-1 to TRBJ1-6; tentative D call: TRBD1 (6 bases). V lost 1 base and J lost 9, with 10 bases in between. Germline-derived CDR1 and CDR2 are SGHAT and FQDESV (reference sequence). The CDR3 runs 14 residues.

The V gene is TRBV2, the J gene TRBJ1-1, with 10 bases that match TRBD1. V lost 6 bases and J lost 4; bases outside the gene matches: 2. This CDR3 has 13 residues. Germline V lookup: CDR1 SNHLY, CDR2 FYNNEI. The CDR3 is CASRGTGVTEAFF. The CDR3 DNA follows: TGTGCCAGCAGAGGGACAGGGGTCACTGAAGCTTTCTTT.

The genes are TRBV14 and TRBJ2-3; maybe TRBD1 (5 bases). Per the germline V gene, CDR1 is SGHDN and CDR2 is FVKESK. This CDR3 comprises 14 residues. V was cut by 4 bases and J by 0 bases, with 8 bases left in between. CDR3 bases: TGTGCCAGCAGCCCGACAGCTAGCACAGATACGCAGTATTTT. It codes for CASSPTASTDTQYF.

The table lists this clone with a count of one. This rearrangement joins TRBV9 to TRBJ2-2; TRBD2 aligns across 9 bases. Germline CDR1 reads SGDLS; CDR2 reads YYNGEE. There are 16 residues in the CDR3. The J segment lost 5 bases and the V segment lost 4 bases, leaving 9 bases of the junction unmatched. Written as DNA, the CDR3 is TGTGCCAGCAGCCCTACCCCGGGACTAGCTACCGGGGAGCTGTTTTTT. This codes for CASSPTPGLATGELFF.

This chain uses TRBV5-8 with TRBJ2-3, with a possible D match to TRBD1 (6 bases). The CDR3 is made up of 16 amino acids. Trimming removed 0 bases from V and 6 bases from J, with 17 bases in between. In germline, CDR1 is SGHTS, CDR2 YDEGEE. The CDR3 sequence: CASSLGQVRLSDTQYF. DNA for the CDR3: TGTGCCAGCAGCTTGGGACAGGTTCGGCTTTCGGATACGCAGTATTTT.

J is TRBJ2-1 and V is TRBV19; 10 positions match TRBD2. J lost 4 bases, V lost 5 bases, and 5 bases had no gene match. The CDR3 has 15 amino acids. From germline, CDR1 is LNHDA and CDR2 SQIVND (reference sequence). Here the CDR3 DNA reads TGTGCCAGTAGTGTCGGACTAGCGGATTACAATGAGCAGTTCTTC. Translating it yields CASSVGLADYNEQFF.

This clone was detected only a few times. V gene TRBV28 combines with J gene TRBJ1-3; 8 positions match TRBD1. CDR1 is MDHEN, CDR2 SYDVKM, per germline. The V gene end was trimmed by 6 bases and the J gene end by 2 bases; junction bases not matched to a gene: 6. The length of the CDR3 is 15 residues. The CDR3 sequence: CASSAQGATGNTIYF. The CDR3 DNA is TGTGCCAGCAGCGCCCAGGGGGCAACTGGAAACACCATATATTTT.

The chain uses TRBV5-4 and TRBJ1-2, with 9 bases matching TRBD1. This CDR3 spans 14 amino acids. With V trimmed by 4 bases and J by 2 bases, 3 bases remained unmatched. Looked up from germline, CDR1 is SGHNT and CDR2 is YYREEE (reference sequence). CDR3 nucleotides: TGTGCCAGCAGCCCCGGGACAGGGAACTATGGCTACACCTTC. Its protein is CASSPGTGNYGYTF.

The chain couples TRBV27 to TRBJ1-6; tentatively, D is TRBD1 (5 bases). Per germline, CDR1 MNHEY and CDR2 SMNVEV (reference sequence). V was shortened by 3 bases and J by 0 bases, with 15 bases between the two germline ends. This CDR3 spans 18 amino acids. CDR3 nucleotide sequence: TGTGCCAGCAGTTTTGTCGGGGGGTCTAGCTCCTATAATTCACCCCTCCACTTT. Translating gives CASSFVGGSSSYNSPLHF.

The rearrangement joins TRBV10-3 to TRBJ2-3; D gene ambiguous. Looked up from germline, CDR1 is ENHRY and CDR2 is SYGVKD. This CDR3 comprises 17 residues. Trimming took off 0 bases at V and 1 base at J, with 14 bases between the two ends. The CDR3 spells CAISESNLLVGTDTQYF. The CDR3 coding sequence is TGTGCCATCAGTGAGTCGAATTTGTTAGTCGGCACAGATACGCAGTATTTT.

The genes are TRBV28 and TRBJ2-7; 8 nucleotides agree with TRBD2. Germline V gene data show CDR1 as MDHEN and CDR2 as SYDVKM. The CDR3 has 13 residues. J was trimmed by 4 bases and V by 7 bases; bases with no gene match: 6. CDR3 DNA: TGTGCCAGCACCACGGGCGGGAGGTACGAGCAGTACTTC. This translates into CASTTGGRYEQYF.

The rearrangement uses TRBV7-9 and TRBJ2-1, with D possibly being TRBD2 (6 bases). CDR1 is SEHNR, CDR2 FQNEAQ, per germline (reference sequence). This CDR3 is built from 15 residues. Trimming pared 5 bases from V and 6 bases from J, leaving 17 bases between. CDR3 sequence (DNA): TGTGCCAGCAGCCAATTAGCGGAGACGGGCAATGAGCAGTTCTTC. This translates into CASSQLAETGNEQFF. Full variable domain (outside the CDR3, taken from reference TRBV7-9 and TRBJ2-1): DTGVSQNPRHKITKRGQNVTFRCDPISEHNRLYWYRQTLGQGPEFLTYFQNEAQLEKSRLLSDRFSAERPKGSFSTLEIQRTEQGDSAMYLCASSQLAETGNEQFFGPGTRLTVL.